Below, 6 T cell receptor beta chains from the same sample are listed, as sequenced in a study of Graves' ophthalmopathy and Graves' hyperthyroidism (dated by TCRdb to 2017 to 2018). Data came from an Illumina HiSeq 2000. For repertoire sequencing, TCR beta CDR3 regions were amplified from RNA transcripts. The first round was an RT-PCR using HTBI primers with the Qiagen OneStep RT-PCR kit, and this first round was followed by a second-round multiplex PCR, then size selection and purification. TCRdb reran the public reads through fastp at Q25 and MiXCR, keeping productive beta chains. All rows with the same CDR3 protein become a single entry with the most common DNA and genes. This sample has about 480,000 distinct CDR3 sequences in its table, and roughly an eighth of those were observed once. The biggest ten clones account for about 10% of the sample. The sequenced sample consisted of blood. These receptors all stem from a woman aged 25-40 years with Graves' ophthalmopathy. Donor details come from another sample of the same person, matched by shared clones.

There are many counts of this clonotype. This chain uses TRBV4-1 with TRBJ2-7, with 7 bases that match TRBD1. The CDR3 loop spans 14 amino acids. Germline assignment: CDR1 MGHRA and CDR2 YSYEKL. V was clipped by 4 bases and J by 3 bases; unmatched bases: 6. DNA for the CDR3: TGCGCCAGCAGCCGGGGACAGATGAACTACGAGCAGTACTTC. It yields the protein CASSRGQMNYEQYF.

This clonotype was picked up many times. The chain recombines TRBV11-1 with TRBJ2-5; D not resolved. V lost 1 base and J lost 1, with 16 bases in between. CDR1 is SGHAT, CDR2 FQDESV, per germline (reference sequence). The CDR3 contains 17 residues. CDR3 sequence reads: CASSLGAPKTLQETQYF. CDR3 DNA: TGTGCCAGCAGCTTAGGGGCACCCAAGACCCTCCAAGAGACCCAGTACTTC.

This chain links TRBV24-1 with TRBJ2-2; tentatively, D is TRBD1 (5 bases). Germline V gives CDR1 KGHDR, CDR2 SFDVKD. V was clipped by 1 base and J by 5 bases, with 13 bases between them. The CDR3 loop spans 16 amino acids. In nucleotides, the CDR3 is TGTGCCACCAGTGATTTAAGCCTGAAGGGGACCGGGGAGCTGTTTTTT. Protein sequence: CATSDLSLKGTGELFF.

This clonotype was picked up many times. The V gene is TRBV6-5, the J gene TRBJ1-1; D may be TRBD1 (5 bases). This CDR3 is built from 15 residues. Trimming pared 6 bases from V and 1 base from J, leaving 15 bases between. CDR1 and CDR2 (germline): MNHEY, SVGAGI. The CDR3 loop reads CASSPRGGGNTEAFF. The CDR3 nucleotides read TGTGCCAGCAGCCCCCGTGGGGGTGGGAACACTGAAGCTTTCTTT.

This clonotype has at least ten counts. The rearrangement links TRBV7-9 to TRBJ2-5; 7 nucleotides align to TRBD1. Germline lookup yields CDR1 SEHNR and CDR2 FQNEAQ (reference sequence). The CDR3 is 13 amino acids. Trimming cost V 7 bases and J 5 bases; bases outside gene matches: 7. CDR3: CASTSTGVETQYF. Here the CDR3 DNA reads TGTGCCAGCACGTCAACAGGGGTGGAGACCCAGTACTTC.

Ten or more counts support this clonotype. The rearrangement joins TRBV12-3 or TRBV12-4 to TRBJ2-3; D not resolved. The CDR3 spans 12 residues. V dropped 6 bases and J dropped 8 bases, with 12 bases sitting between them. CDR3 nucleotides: TGTGCCAGCAGACACACCGTAGGTACGCAGTATTTT. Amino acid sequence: CASRHTVGTQYF.